This TCR beta chain was observed in a study of early T cells in non-severe SARS-CoV-2 infection. Individual cDNA molecules were tagged with unique molecular identifiers. TCRdb independently ran MiXCR on the 5' RACE reads; one entry per CDR3 protein. Of roughly 80,000 distinct CDR3 sequences detected, around 5.6% appear once; the ten largest clones hold roughly 7.8%. This clonotype appeared many times. The CDR3 runs to 13 residues. CDR1 is MDHEN and CDR2 is SYDVKM in the germline V gene. Unmatched junction bases numbered 6, after V lost 7 bases and J lost 4 bases. The clonotype originates from an adult who was a healthcare worker with PCR-confirmed SARS-CoV-2 infection or an uninfected control (not recorded which). The sample taken for sequencing was whole blood. The chain uses TRBV28 and TRBJ2-7, with 8 positions matching TRBD1. This CDR3 is CASTDRGLYEQYF. As DNA, the CDR3 is TGTGCCAGCACCGACAGGGGCCTATACGAGCAGTACTTC.